Listed below are T cell receptor beta chains from one sample, sequenced in a study of T-cell reconstitution after alpha-beta-depleted transplantation in children. TCRdb re-analysed the PCR reads in MiXCR, keeping a single row per CDR3 protein. The table has around 270,000 distinct CDR3 sequences, less than 9.5% seen once; the top ten hold about 9.1%. Sample: peripheral blood, taken 360 days after TCRalphabeta/CD19-depleted stem cell transplant. The receptors come from a female patient under 10 years old who had a stem cell transplant for Fanconi anemia, so the T cells may come from the graft donor. Each CDR3 is given with its conserved first and last residue. D genes are given only for firm matches. Size is stated for part of the rows, as once, few or many counts, or as a class when the clone is expanded.

.	TRBV12-3/TRBV12-4	many	TRBJ2-6	TGTGCCAGCAGTTTACCCAGACTGGGGGCCAACGTCCTGACTTTC	CASSLPRLGANVLTF
TRBD2	TRBV7-3	many	TRBJ2-3	TGTGCCAGCAGCACGGGACTACTTGGCACAGATACGCAGTATTTT	CASSTGLLGTDTQYF
TRBD1	TRBV6-5	few	TRBJ1-2	TGTGCCAGCAGTTACGCCGGGACAGGGGGCGCGGGCTACACCTTC	CASSYAGTGGAGYTF
.	TRBV9	many	TRBJ1-1	TGTGCCAGCAGCGTAGTGTCGGGTTGGAACACTGAAGCTTTCTTT	CASSVVSGWNTEAFF
.	TRBV15	many	TRBJ2-5	TGTGCCACCAGCAGAGAGGGGACTCTACTCCAAGAGACCCAGTACTTC	CATSREGTLLQETQYF
.	TRBV4-2	many	TRBJ1-1	TGTGCCAGCAGCCCGGGGCGGGCTTTGGTCACTGAAGCTTTCTTT	CASSPGRALVTEAFF
.	TRBV14	.	TRBJ1-1	TGTGCCAGCAGCCAGACAGCTGAAGCTTTCTTT	CASSQTAEAFF
.	TRBV6-5	many	TRBJ1-2	TGTGCCAGCACTCGGGGGGGCTATGGCTACACCTTC	CASTRGGYGYTF
.	TRBV7-9	many	TRBJ2-5	TGTGCCAGCAGTCATGGGGGGCGAGAGACCCAGTACTTC	CASSHGGRETQYF
TRBD2	TRBV10-3	.	TRBJ2-7	TGTGCCATCAGGGTCGGGGAGGGCCTCGAGCAGTACTTC	CAIRVGEGLEQYF
.	TRBV5-1	many	TRBJ1-1	TGCGCCAGTCTCGGGCCCACTGAAGCTTTCTTT	CASLGPTEAFF
.	TRBV6-2/TRBV6-3	many	TRBJ2-2	TGTGCCAGCAGTTACTCAAGGGGCGGGACCGCGAACACCGGGGAGCTGTTTTTT	CASSYSRGGTANTGELFF
TRBD2	TRBV6-5	many	TRBJ2-3	TGTGCCAGCAGTTACTCGTTACTAGCGGGGGGTTCCACAGATACGCAGTATTTT	CASSYSLLAGGSTDTQYF
.	TRBV6-1	many	TRBJ1-5	TGTGCCAGCAGTGAATCCGGGGGTCAGCCCCAGCATTTT	CASSESGGQPQHF
TRBD2	TRBV5-1	many	TRBJ2-7	TGCGCCAGCAGCCTCGGACTAGCGGGAGTTCGTTCCTACGAGCAGTACTTC	CASSLGLAGVRSYEQYF